The text below deals with one T cell receptor beta chain. Its antigen is unknown. Use of 60 Vbeta and 13 Jbeta primers characterized the PCR. Assay: immunoSEQ multiplex PCR; the TCRdb copy retains only in-frame clones and omits some. The table includes about 250,000 clones, approximately 81% detected once. These data come from a study of cytomegalovirus exposure and HLA in healthy donors. Overall study findings and caveats: Some V segments (TRBV6-2 and TRBV6-3 among them) were excluded as indistinguishable.

The V gene end was trimmed by 7 bases and the J gene end by 4 bases; junction bases not matched to a gene: 8. The CDR3 contains 14 residues. CDR1 is SNHLY and CDR2 is FYNNEI in the germline V gene. The source is a girl between 2 and 10 years old in good health and CMV-seronegative. The chain recombines TRBV2 with TRBJ2-7; 9 bases line up with TRBD2. Sequencing was performed on PBMCs. CDR3 residues: CASTGGGARYEQYF. DNA for the CDR3: TGTGCCAGCACCGGCGGGGGGGCGCGTTACGAGCAGTACTTC.